This entry features one TCR beta chain sequence. Its target is unknown. This sample was taken from a study of T cell responses to AZD1222 COVID-19 vaccine. Study-level findings and limits: CD4 TCRs linked to vaccination spanned spike, dominating at 160-218 and 743-854. Receipt of two AZD1222 doses was followed by a rise in Spike-specific TCR breadth and depth.

The CDR3 is 16 amino acids. The germline V gene encodes CDR1 LGHNT and CDR2 FRNRAP. J was trimmed by 5 bases and V by 1 base; bases with no gene match: 7. Pooling covered second doses at about 4 or about 12 weeks. Measured with immunoSEQ multiplex PCR; TCRdb has only the in-frame clones, and not every one. The sample holds 20,000 or so clones; roughly four fifths are singletons and the top ten take 21%. The sequence was collected from an adult who received the AZD1222 COVID-19 vaccine. The rearrangement joins TRBV12-5 to TRBJ1-5; 8 bases match TRBD1. Sequenced here: peripheral blood, sampled 28 days after the second AZD1222 dose. The CDR3 DNA reads as TGTGCTAGTGGTTTGGGGGGCAGGGGGCGTGATCAGCCCCAGCATTTT. It yields the protein CASGLGGRGRDQPQHF.